These 21 T cell receptor beta chains share one sample of origin, sequenced in a study of response to subunit inactivated influenza vaccine. Each CDR3 protein gets one entry after TCRdb re-called the RT-PCR reads with MiXCR. Of around 250,000 distinct CDR3 sequences listed, less than 15% are singletons. Sequencing was performed on non-naive T cells sorted from PBMCs, taken approximately 15 days before vaccination. The receptors originated from a man in his forties or fifties who received an inactivated influenza vaccine.

This clonotype has at least ten counts. The rearrangement joins TRBV9 to TRBJ2-4; 7 bases line up with TRBD2. CDR1 and CDR2 (germline): SGDLS, YYNGEE. The CDR3 is made up of 17 amino acids. The trim removed 4 bases at V and 7 bases at J, leaving 17 bases unmatched. The CDR3 nucleotides are TGTGCCAGCAGCCCAGAGCCAGTAGCGGGTCTGAGGAACATTCAGTACTTC. Translated: CASSPEPVAGLRNIQYF. The full variable domain, completed using reference TRBV9 and TRBJ2-4, is DSGVTQTPKHLITATGQRVTLRCSPRSGDLSVYWYQQSLDQGLQFLIQYYNGEERAKGNILERFSAQQFPDLHSELNLSSLELGDSALYFCASSPEPVAGLRNIQYFGAGTRLSVL.

By sample share, this clonotype is medium-sized. V is TRBV9 and J is TRBJ2-2; D uncertain. This CDR3 region has 13 residues. V lost 0 bases and J lost 8, with 8 bases in between. From germline, CDR1 is SGDLS and CDR2 YYNGEE. Here the CDR3 DNA reads TGTGCCAGCAGCGTAGAACTGTCAGGGGAGCTGTTTTTT. As protein: CASSVELSGELFF. Based on the CDR3 plus reference TRBV9 and TRBJ2-2, the full variable domain is DSGVTQTPKHLITATGQRVTLRCSPRSGDLSVYWYQQSLDQGLQFLIQYYNGEERAKGNILERFSAQQFPDLHSELNLSSLELGDSALYFCASSVELSGELFFGEGSRLTVL.

This clonotype has a handful of counts. V usage is TRBV12-3 or TRBV12-4 and J usage is TRBJ1-3, with 8 positions matching TRBD1. J was trimmed by 0 bases and V by 8 bases; bases with no gene match: 9. The CDR3 has 16 amino acids. Here the CDR3 reads CASRETGGPSGNTIYF. The CDR3 DNA follows: TGTGCCAGCCGGGAAACAGGGGGTCCCTCTGGAAACACCATATATTTT.

This clonotype was observed many times. This chain joins TRBV27 and TRBJ2-7, with D possibly matching TRBD2 (5 bases). The CDR3 contains 16 residues. Germline CDR1 MNHEY, CDR2 SMNVEV (reference sequence). V was trimmed by 4 bases and J by 6 bases, leaving 22 bases between them. CDR3 in amino acids: CASSSSPGLAFGEQYF. Here the CDR3 DNA reads TGTGCCAGCAGTTCCTCCCCCGGACTTGCCTTTGGCGAGCAGTACTTC.

In its sample, this clonotype was seen a few times. V usage is TRBV30 and J usage is TRBJ2-2; TRBD2 aligns across 7 bases. V shed 0 bases and J 7 bases; nucleotides not matched to a gene: 8. The CDR3 spans 15 residues. Per germline, CDR1 GTSNPN and CDR2 SVGIG (reference sequence). DNA of the CDR3: TGTGCCTGGAGTGTGATGGGAGGGCATAGCGGGGAGCTGTTTTTT. This sequence encodes CAWSVMGGHSGELFF.

Only a few counts were recorded for this clonotype. The V gene is TRBV29-1, the J gene TRBJ2-3, with unresolved D. Germline assignment: CDR1 SQVTM and CDR2 ANQGSEA. V lost 1 base and J lost 5, with 19 bases in between. The CDR3 totals 16 residues. The CDR3 DNA is TGCAGCGTTGAAGTGATCCTCGAGACTCAAGGAGATACGCAGTATTTT. Translating gives CSVEVILETQGDTQYF.

This clonotype has more than one count but fewer than ten. The rearrangement uses TRBV4-1 and TRBJ2-3; TRBD2 matches 7 bases. This CDR3 spans 15 amino acids. The V gene's germline CDR1 is MGHRA and CDR2 YSYEKL. The ends lost 3 bases at V and 0 bases at J; junction bases unmatched: 3. The CDR3 is CASSHWGGSTDTQYF. CDR3 sequence (DNA): TGCGCCAGCAGCCACTGGGGGGGAAGCACAGATACGCAGTATTTT.

This chain uses TRBV29-1 with TRBJ1-2, with TRBD1 identical over 10 bases. Germline loops: CDR1 SQVTM, CDR2 ANQGSEA. The CDR3 sequence is 15 residues long. With 0 bases clipped from V and 6 bases from J, the junction kept 7 bases outside the gene matches. The CDR3 loop is CSVEDWDRGYDGYTF. For the CDR3, the DNA is TGCAGCGTTGAAGATTGGGACAGGGGTTATGATGGCTACACCTTC. Drawing the rest from reference TRBV29-1 and TRBJ1-2, the complete variable domain is SAVISQKPSRDICQRGTSLTIQCQVDSQVTMMFWYRQQPGQSLTLIATANQGSEATYESGFVIDKFPISRPNLTFSTLTVSNMSPEDSSIYLCSVEDWDRGYDGYTFGSGTRLTVV.

This clonotype came up a few times. This chain links TRBV7-2 with TRBJ1-2; the D gene is possibly TRBD1 (5 bases). The CDR3 totals 14 residues. V was clipped by 6 bases and J by 8 bases, with 19 bases between them. CDR1 and CDR2 from the germline V gene are SGHTA and FQGNSA. The CDR3 loop reads CASRPYPGTTGYTF. CDR3 nucleotides: TGTGCCAGCAGACCTTACCCCGGGACTACGGGCTACACCTTC.

The genes are TRBV28 and TRBJ1-3, with D possibly matching TRBD1 (6 bases). Trimming stripped 4 bases from V and 6 bases from J, with 19 bases between. The V gene's germline CDR1 is MDHEN and CDR2 SYDVKM. The CDR3 is 16 amino acids. The CDR3 nucleotides read TGTGCCAGCAGTTCCGTAGGACAGCTACGACCAAACACCATATATTTT. Translated: CASSSVGQLRPNTIYF.

In this sample, this clonotype turned up a few times. V usage is TRBV7-9 and J usage is TRBJ2-7; 9 bases fit TRBD2. The length of the CDR3 is 16 residues. In germline, CDR1 is SEHNR, CDR2 FQNEAQ (reference sequence). J lost 0 bases, V lost 4 bases, and 7 bases had no gene match. In DNA form, the CDR3 reads TGTGCCAGCAGCTCCCCGACTAGCGGCCTCTCCTACGAGCAGTACTTC. Its translation: CASSSPTSGLSYEQYF.

The chain has TRBV3-1 and TRBJ1-1; D is undetermined. The germline V gene has CDR1 LGHDT and CDR2 YNNKEL (reference sequence). The CDR3 runs to 15 residues. Between the trimmed V and J ends, which lost 1 base and 6 bases, there was a span of 15 bases. The CDR3 nucleotides read TGTGCCAGCAGCCAAGTGTTGGGGTTGGAGTCTGAAGCTTTCTTT. It translates to CASSQVLGLESEAFF.

The V gene is TRBV9, the J gene TRBJ1-1, with 7 bases matching TRBD1. Per germline, CDR1 SGDLS and CDR2 YYNGEE. The V and J ends lost 0 bases and 7 bases, in that order; junction bases with no gene match: 3. The CDR3 spans 13 residues. Here the CDR3 reads CASSVVSGGEAFF. CDR3 DNA: TGTGCCAGCAGCGTAGTGTCAGGGGGTGAAGCTTTCTTT.

Here the CDR3 reads CASATGTRVTGELFF. The CDR3 DNA follows: TGTGCCAGCGCGACCGGGACTCGAGTCACCGGGGAGCTGTTTTTT. The chain combines TRBV7-9 with TRBJ2-2, with D tentatively TRBD2 (6 bases). Trimming cost V 8 bases and J 4 bases, with 17 bases left between them. Per the germline V gene, CDR1 is SEHNR and CDR2 is FQNEAQ (reference sequence). This CDR3 is built from 15 residues. The variable domain in full, with the rest retrieved from reference TRBV7-9 and TRBJ2-2, is DTGVSQNPRHKITKRGQNVTFRCDPISEHNRLYWYRQTLGQGPEFLTYFQNEAQLEKSRLLSDRFSAERPKGSFSTLEIQRTEQGDSAMYLCASATGTRVTGELFFGEGSRLTVL.

The rearrangement joins TRBV7-8 to TRBJ2-5, with TRBD2 matching 7 bases. The V gene end was trimmed by 0 bases and the J gene end by 4 bases; junction bases not matched to a gene: 5. Germline V CDR1 and CDR2: SGHVS, FQNEAQ. The CDR3 runs to 15 residues. The CDR3 DNA sequence: TGTGCCAGCAGCTTAGCGGGGGGGGGTCTAGAGACCCAGTACTTC. Protein sequence: CASSLAGGGLETQYF.

V is TRBV6-2 or TRBV6-3 and J is TRBJ2-7; 10 nucleotides agree with TRBD1. CDR1 and CDR2 (germline): MNHEY, SVGEGT. With 2 bases clipped from V and 1 base from J, the junction kept 5 bases outside the gene matches. The CDR3 length is 16 residues. The CDR3: CASSYPPGQGSYEQYF. The CDR3 region has the DNA TGTGCCAGCAGTTACCCGCCGGGACAGGGGTCCTACGAGCAGTACTTC.

The table lists this clonotype with many counts. The J gene is TRBJ2-3, the V gene TRBV20-1; 8 positions match TRBD2. Losses at the gene ends were 3 bases for V and 7 bases for J; bases not matched to a gene: 6. CDR1 is DFQATT and CDR2 is SNEGSKA in the germline V gene (reference sequence). The CDR3 has 13 residues. The CDR3 loop is CSASRAGVNTQYF. DNA for the CDR3: TGCAGTGCTAGTCGAGCGGGAGTAAATACGCAGTATTTT.

This clonotype has more than one count but fewer than ten. The J gene is TRBJ2-3, the V gene TRBV18; TRBD1 agrees at 11 bases. This CDR3 region has 16 residues. In germline, CDR1 is KGHSH, CDR2 LQKENI. J gave up 2 bases and V 4 bases, and 5 bases lay outside the gene matches. CDR3 coding DNA: TGTGCCAGCTCACTCGGGACAGGGGGAACCACAGATACGCAGTATTTT. It specifies CASSLGTGGTTDTQYF.

This clonotype was detected many times. One end of the junction does not line up with germline, which may come from a read error. The chain combines TRBV7-7 with TRBJ2-2, with 8 bases aligning to TRBD1. Germline V gives CDR1 SSHAT, CDR2 FNYEAQ (reference sequence). This CDR3 is 14 amino acids long. CDR3 nucleotide sequence: TGTGCTAGCAGCCTACGACAGGGGACCGGGGAGCTGTTTTTT. As protein: CASSLRQGTGELFF.

This clonotype turned up a few times. CDR3 nucleotide sequence: TGTGCCAGCAAATCCCGGGACTACCTCCAAGAGACCCAGTACTTC. This sequence encodes CASKSRDYLQETQYF. The gene calls are TRBV2 and TRBJ2-5, with TRBD2 identical over 7 bases. Germline V gene data show CDR1 as SNHLY and CDR2 as FYNNEI. The CDR3 extends over 15 amino acids. Trimming cost V 7 bases and J 1 base; bases outside gene matches: 9.

This clonotype was picked up a small number of times. The V and J genes are TRBV20-1 and TRBJ2-7, with D maybe TRBD1 (5 bases). V lost 5 bases and J lost 3, with 8 bases in between. The CDR3 is made up of 11 amino acids. Germline CDR1 DFQATT, CDR2 SNEGSKA (reference sequence). CDR3 sequence: CSALQGYEQYF. CDR3 DNA: TGCAGTGCTTTGCAGGGCTACGAGCAGTACTTC.